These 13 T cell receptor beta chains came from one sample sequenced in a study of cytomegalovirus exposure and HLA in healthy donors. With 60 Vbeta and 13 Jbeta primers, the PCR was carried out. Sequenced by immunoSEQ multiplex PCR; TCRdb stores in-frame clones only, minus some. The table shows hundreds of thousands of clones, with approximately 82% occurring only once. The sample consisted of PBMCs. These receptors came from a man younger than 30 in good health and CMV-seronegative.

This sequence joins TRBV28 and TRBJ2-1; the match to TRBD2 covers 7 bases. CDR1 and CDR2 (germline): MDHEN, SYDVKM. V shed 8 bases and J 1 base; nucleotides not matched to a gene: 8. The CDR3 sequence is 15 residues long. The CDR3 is CASGPAGRSYNEQFF. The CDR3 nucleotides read TGTGCCAGCGGACCAGCGGGACGTTCCTACAATGAGCAGTTCTTC. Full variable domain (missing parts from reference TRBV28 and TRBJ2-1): DVKVTQSSRYLVKRTGEKVFLECVQDMDHENMFWYRQDPGLGLRLIYFSYDVKMKEKGDIPEGYSVSREKKERFSLILESASTNQTSMYLCASGPAGRSYNEQFFGPGTRLTVL.

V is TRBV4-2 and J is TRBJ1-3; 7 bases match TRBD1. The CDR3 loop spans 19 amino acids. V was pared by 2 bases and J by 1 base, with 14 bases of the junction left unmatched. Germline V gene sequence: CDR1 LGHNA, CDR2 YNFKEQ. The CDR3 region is CASSQRSSGQVTSGNTIYF. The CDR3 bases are TGTGCCAGCAGCCAACGTTCAAGCGGACAGGTGACTTCTGGAAACACCATATATTTT.

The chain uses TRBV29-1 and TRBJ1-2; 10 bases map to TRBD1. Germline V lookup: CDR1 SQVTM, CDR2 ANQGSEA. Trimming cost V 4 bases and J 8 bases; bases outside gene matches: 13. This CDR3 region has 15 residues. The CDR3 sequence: CSVGGRQGALGGYTF. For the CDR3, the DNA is TGCAGCGTTGGTGGTCGACAGGGGGCCCTAGGGGGCTACACCTTC.

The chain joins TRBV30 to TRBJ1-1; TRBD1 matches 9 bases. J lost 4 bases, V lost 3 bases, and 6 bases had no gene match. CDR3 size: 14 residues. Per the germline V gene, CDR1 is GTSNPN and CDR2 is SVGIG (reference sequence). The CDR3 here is CAWRGTGSTTEAFF. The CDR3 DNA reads TGTGCCTGGAGGGGGACAGGGTCTACCACTGAAGCTTTCTTT.

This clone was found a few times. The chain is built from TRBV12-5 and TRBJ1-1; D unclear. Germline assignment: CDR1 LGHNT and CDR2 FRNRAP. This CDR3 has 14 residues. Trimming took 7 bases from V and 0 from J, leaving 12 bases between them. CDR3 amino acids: CASAAQHLNTEAFF. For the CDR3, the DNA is TGTGCTAGTGCCGCTCAACACCTGAACACTGAAGCTTTCTTT.

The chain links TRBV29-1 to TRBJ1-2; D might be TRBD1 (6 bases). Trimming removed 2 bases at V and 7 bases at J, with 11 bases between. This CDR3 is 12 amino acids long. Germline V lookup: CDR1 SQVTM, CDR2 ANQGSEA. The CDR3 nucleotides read TGCAGCGTTGAAACAGGGATAGGTGGCTACACCTTC. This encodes CSVETGIGGYTF.

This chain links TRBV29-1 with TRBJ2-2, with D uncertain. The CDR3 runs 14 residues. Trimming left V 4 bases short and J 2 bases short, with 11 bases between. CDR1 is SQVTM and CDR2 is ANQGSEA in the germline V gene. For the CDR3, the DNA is TGCAGCGTTGCGGCGGCCCTCAACACCGGGGAGCTGTTTTTT. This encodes CSVAAALNTGELFF.

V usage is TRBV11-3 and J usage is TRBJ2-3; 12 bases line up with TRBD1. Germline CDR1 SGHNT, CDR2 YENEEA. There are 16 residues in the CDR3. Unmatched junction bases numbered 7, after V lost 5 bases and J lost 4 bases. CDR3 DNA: TGTGCCAGCAGCATAACGGGACAGGGGGCCTCAGATACGCAGTATTTT. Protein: CASSITGQGASDTQYF.

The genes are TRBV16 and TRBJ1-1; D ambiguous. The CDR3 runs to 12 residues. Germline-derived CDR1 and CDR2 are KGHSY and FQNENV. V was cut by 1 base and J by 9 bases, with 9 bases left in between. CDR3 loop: CASSQLMAKAFF. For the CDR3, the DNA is TGTGCCAGCAGCCAATTGATGGCAAAAGCTTTCTTT. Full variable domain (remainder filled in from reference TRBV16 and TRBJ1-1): GEEVAQTPKHLVRGEGQKAKLYCAPIKGHSYVFWYQQVLKNEFKFLISFQNENVFDETGMPKERFSAKCLPNSPCSLEIQATKLEDSAVYFCASSQLMAKAFFGQGTRLTVV.

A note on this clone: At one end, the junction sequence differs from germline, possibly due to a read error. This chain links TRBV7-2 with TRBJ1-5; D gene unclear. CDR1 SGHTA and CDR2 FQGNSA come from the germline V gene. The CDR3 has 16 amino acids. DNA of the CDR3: TGCGCCAGCAGCTTAGATCACAGAGTGGCGAGTCGGCCCCAGCATTTT. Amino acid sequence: CASSLDHRVASRPQHF. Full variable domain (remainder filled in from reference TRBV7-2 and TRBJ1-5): GAGVSQSPSNKVTEKGKDVELRCDPISGHTALYWYRQSLGQGLEFLIYFQGNSAPDKSGLPSDRFSAERTGGSVSTLTIQRTQQEDSAVYLCASSLDHRVASRPQHFGDGTRLSIL.

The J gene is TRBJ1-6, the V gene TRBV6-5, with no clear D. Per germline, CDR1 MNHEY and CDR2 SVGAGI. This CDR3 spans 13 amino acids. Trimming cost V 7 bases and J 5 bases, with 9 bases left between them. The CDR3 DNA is TGTGCCAGCACCCTAGACCATAATTCACCCCTCCACTTT. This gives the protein CASTLDHNSPLHF.

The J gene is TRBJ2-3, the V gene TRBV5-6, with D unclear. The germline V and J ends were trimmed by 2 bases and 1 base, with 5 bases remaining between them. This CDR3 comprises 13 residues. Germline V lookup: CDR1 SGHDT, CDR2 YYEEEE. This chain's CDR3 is CASSFSGTDTQYF. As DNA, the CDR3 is TGTGCCAGCAGCTTCTCTGGCACAGATACGCAGTATTTT.

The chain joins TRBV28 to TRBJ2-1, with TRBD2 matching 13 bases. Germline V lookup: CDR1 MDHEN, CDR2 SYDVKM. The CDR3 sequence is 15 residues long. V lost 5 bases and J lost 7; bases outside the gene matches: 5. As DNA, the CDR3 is TGTGCCAGCAGTATAGGACTAGCGGGAGCGAATGAGCAGTTCTTC. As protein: CASSIGLAGANEQFF.